This T cell receptor (beta chain) was found in a study of T cell responses to AZD1222 COVID-19 vaccine. CDR1 SGDLS and CDR2 YYNGEE come from the germline V gene. Trimming stripped 1 base from V and 2 bases from J, with 12 bases between. The CDR3 is 15 residues long. To note about this clone: Its specificity is not known.

General observations from the study: The sample set comprised mostly white British donors with more females, and clonal diversity was possibly underestimated. Sampling captured repertoires only after the peak T cell response. Targets within unmutated variant regions were reportedly found for nearly half of spike-specific TCRs. The study found Spike-specific TCR breadth and depth rose after two AZD1222 doses.

The protocol was immunoSEQ multiplex PCR, while the TCRdb copy is restricted to in-frame clones and leaves out a portion. The data hold 150,000 to 200,000 clones, with around 90% observed a single time. This specimen was peripheral blood, taken 28 days after the second dose of the MenACWY control vaccine. This TCR derives from an adult who received the MenACWY meningococcal vaccine as a control. The J gene is TRBJ1-2, the V gene TRBV9, with D maybe TRBD1 (6 bases). The CDR3 sequence is CASSVTLQGNYGYTF. In DNA, the CDR3 is TGTGCCAGCAGCGTAACCCTCCAGGGGAACTATGGCTACACCTTC.